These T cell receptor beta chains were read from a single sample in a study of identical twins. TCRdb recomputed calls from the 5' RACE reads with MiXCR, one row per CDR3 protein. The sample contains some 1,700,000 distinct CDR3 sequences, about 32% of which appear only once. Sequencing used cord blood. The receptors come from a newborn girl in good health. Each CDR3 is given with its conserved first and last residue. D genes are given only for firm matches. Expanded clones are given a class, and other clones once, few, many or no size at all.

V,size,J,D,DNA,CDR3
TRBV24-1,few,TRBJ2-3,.,TGTGCCACCAGTGATTTGGGCCTGGCGGCTTCTAGCACAGATACGCAGTATTTT,CATSDLGLAASSTDTQYF
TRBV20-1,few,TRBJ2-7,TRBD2,TGCAGTGCTTCGGGAATAGCGGGCCTCTCCTACGAGCAGTACTTC,CSASGIAGLSYEQYF
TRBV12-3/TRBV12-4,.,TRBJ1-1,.,TGTGCCAGCAGGGCCCGGGGACCAATGAACACTGAAGCTTTCTTT,CASRARGPMNTEAFF
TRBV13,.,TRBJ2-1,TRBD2,TGTGCCAGCAGCCCCCGAACTTACTCCGGGACTAGCGTTTACAATGAGCAGTTCTTC,CASSPRTYSGTSVYNEQFF
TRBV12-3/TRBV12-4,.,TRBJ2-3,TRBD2,TGTGCCAGCAGGCTCAGTAGGCGGGGGGTTTCATACACAGATACGCAGTATTTT,CASRLSRRGVSYTDTQYF
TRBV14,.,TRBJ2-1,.,TGTGCCAGCAGCCAAGACCCCAGACTAGGAGTCTGGTCCTACAATGAGCAGTTCTTC,CASSQDPRLGVWSYNEQFF
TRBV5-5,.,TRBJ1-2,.,TGTGCCAGCAGCTTGGGGGGGAATTCGCCTTATGGCTACACCTTC,CASSLGGNSPYGYTF
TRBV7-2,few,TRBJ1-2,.,TGTGCCAGCAGCTCCGCTCACCTGGGCTATGGCTACACCTTC,CASSSAHLGYGYTF
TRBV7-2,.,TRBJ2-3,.,TGTGCCAGCAGCATAGCTTCCCTGGCAAGCGGCACAGATACGCAGTATTTT,CASSIASLASGTDTQYF
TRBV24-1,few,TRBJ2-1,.,TGTGCCACCAGTGATTTCCAGAGCTCCTACAATGAGCAGTTCTTC,CATSDFQSSYNEQFF
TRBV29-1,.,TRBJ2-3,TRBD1,TGCAGCACCGCTACAGGGGGCCTAGATACGCAGTATTTT,CSTATGGLDTQYF
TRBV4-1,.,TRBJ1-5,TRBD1,TGCGCCAGCAGCCAAGAATCCCCTGGGACAGGGGATCAGCCCCAGCATTTT,CASSQESPGTGDQPQHF
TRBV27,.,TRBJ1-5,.,TGTGCCAGCAGTTTTAGCAGGGATAGGAATCAGCCCCAGCATTTT,CASSFSRDRNQPQHF
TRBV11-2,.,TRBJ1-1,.,TGTGCCAGCAGCCTCAGTCGGTTCACTGAAGCTTTCTTT,CASSLSRFTEAFF
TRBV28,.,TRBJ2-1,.,TGTGCCAGCAGTTCCAGATTCGGGCAGTTCTTC,CASSSRFGQFF